This TCR beta chain was recorded in a study of a mutant IDH1 vaccine in newly diagnosed glioma. Study information: During weeks 1, 3, 5, 7, 11, 15, 19 and 23, patients received eight vaccinations.

The time point denotes: week 11, during vaccination. Topical imiquimod accompanied each vaccine dose, which consisted of 300 ug of mutant IDH1 20-mer peptide. Data came from immunoSEQ multiplex PCR; TCRdb stores just in-frame clones and leaves some out. The table shows some 54,000 clones, with 75% to 95% occurring only once. The CDR3 spans 16 residues. CDR1 and CDR2 from the germline V gene are SGHTA and FQGTGA. Deletions cut 5 bases from V and 0 bases from J, with 14 bases between. On this clone itself: Its antigen is as yet unknown.

This receptor was identified in a man aged 45-65 years with glioma. The V gene is TRBV7-3, the J gene TRBJ2-1; D might be TRBD1 or TRBD2, each matching 5 bases. The sequencing here drew on PBMCs, taken from a glioma patient whose treatment included an IDH1 peptide vaccine. CDR3 residues: CASSPWARGSYNEQFF. The DNA for the CDR3 is TGTGCCAGCAGCCCGTGGGCGAGGGGCTCCTACAATGAGCAGTTCTTC.